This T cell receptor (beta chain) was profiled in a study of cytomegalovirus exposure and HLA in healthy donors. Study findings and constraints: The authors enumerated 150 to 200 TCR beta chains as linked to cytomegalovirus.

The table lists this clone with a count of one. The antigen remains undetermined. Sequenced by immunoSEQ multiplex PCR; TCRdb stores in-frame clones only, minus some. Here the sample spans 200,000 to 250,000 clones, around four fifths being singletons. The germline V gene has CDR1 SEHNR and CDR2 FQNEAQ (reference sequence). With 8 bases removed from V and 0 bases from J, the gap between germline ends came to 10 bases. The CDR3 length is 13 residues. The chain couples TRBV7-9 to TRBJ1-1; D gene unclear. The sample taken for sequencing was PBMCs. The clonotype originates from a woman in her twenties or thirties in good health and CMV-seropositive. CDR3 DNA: TGTGCCAGCGGTCCCGGGATGAACACTGAAGCTTTCTTT. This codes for CASGPGMNTEAFF.